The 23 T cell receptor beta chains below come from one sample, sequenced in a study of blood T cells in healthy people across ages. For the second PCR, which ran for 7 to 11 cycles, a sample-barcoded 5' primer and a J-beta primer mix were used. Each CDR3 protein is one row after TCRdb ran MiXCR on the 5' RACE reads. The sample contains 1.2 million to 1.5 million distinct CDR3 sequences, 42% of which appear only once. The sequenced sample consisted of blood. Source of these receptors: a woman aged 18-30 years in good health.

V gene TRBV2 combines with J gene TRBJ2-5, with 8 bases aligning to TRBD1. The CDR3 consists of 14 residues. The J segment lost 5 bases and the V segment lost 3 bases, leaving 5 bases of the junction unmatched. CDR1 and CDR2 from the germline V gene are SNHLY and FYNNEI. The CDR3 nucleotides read TGTGCCAGCAGTGACAGGGGGCTGGGGGAGACCCAGTACTTC. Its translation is CASSDRGLGETQYF.

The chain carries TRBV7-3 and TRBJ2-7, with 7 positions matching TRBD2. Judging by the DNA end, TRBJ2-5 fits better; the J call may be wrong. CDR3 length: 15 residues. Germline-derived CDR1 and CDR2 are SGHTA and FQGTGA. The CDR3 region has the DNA TGTGCCAGCAGCCGCAAAGCGGGGACCCAAGAGACCCAGTACTTC. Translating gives CASSRKAGTQETQYF.

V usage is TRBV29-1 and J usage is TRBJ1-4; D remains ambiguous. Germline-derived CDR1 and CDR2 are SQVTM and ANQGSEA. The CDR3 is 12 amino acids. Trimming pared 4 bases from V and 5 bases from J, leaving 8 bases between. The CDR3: CSVGSGNEKLFF. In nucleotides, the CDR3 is TGCAGCGTTGGGTCTGGGAATGAAAAACTGTTTTTT. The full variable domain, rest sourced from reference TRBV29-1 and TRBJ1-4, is SAVISQKPSRDICQRGTSLTIQCQVDSQVTMMFWYRQQPGQSLTLIATANQGSEATYESGFVIDKFPISRPNLTFSTLTVSNMSPEDSSIYLCSVGSGNEKLFFGSGTQLSVL.

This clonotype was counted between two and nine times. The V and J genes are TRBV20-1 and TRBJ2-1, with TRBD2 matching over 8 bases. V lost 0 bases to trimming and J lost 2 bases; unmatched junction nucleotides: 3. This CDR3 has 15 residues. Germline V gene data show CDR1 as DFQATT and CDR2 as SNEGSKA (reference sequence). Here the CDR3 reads CSARDRGGPYNEQFF. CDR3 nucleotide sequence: TGCAGTGCTAGAGATCGGGGGGGTCCCTACAATGAGCAGTTCTTC.

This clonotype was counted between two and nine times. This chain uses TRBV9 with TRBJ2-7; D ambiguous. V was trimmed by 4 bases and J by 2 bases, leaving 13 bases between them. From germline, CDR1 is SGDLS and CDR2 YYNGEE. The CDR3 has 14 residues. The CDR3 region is CASSTALKTYEQYF. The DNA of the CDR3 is TGTGCCAGCAGCACAGCCCTGAAAACCTACGAGCAGTACTTC.

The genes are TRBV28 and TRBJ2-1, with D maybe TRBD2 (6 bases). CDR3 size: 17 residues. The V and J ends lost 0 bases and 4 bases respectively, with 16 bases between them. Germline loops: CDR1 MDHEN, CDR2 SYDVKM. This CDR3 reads CASSLWAGTSGYNEQFF. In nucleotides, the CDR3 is TGTGCCAGCAGTTTATGGGCCGGGACTTCCGGTTACAATGAGCAGTTCTTC.

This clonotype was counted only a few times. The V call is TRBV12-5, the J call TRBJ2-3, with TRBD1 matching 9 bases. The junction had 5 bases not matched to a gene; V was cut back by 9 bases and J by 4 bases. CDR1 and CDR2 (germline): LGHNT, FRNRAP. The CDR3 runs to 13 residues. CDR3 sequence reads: CARPNRGPDTQYF. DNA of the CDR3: TGTGCTAGACCGAACAGGGGGCCAGATACGCAGTATTTT.

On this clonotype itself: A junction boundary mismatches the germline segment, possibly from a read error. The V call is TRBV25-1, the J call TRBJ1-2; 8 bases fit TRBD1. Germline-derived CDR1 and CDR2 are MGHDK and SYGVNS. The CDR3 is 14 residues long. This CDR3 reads CASSPTGGEYDYTF. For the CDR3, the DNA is TGTGCCAGCAGTCCTACAGGGGGGGAATATGACTACACCTTC.

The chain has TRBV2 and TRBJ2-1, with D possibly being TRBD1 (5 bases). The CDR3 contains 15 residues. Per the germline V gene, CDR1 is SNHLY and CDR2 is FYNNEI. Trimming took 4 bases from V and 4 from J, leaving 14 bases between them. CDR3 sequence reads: CASSAQDTVYNEQFF. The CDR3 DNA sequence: TGTGCCAGCAGTGCCCAGGACACGGTTTACAATGAGCAGTTCTTC.

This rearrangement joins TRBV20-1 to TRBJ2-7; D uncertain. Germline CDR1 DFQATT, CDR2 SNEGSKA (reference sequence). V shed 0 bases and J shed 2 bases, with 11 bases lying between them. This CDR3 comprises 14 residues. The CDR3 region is CSAREWGSTYEQYF. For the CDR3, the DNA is TGCAGTGCTAGAGAGTGGGGTTCCACCTACGAGCAGTACTTC.

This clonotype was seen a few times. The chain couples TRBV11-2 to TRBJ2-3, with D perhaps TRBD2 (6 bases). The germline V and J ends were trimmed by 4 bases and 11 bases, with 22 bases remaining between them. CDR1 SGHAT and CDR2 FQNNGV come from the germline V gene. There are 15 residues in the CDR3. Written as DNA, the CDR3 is TGTGCCAGCAGCTACCTCCGGGGGAAGGCTAAGTTGCAGTATTTT. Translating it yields CASSYLRGKAKLQYF.

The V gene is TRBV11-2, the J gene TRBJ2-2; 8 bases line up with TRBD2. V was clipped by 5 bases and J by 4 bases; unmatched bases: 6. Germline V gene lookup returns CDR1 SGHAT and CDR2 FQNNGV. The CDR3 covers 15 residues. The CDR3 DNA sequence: TGTGCCAGCAGCATGAGCGGGGGAACCACCGGGGAGCTGTTTTTT. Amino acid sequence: CASSMSGGTTGELFF.

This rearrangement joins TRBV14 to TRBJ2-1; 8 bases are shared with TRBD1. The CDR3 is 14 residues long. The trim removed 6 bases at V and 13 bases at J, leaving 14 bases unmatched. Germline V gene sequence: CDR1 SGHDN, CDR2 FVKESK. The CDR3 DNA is TGTGCCAGCAGTCGGAACTCGGACAGGGCCCCTCAGTTCTTC. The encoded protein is CASSRNSDRAPQFF.

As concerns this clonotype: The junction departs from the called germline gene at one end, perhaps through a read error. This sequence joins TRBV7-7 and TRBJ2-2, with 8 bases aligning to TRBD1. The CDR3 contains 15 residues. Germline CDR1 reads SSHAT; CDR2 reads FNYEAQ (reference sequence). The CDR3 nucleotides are TGTGCTAGCAGCCCGACAGGGGCGGGGACCGGGGAGCTGTTTTTT. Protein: CASSPTGAGTGELFF. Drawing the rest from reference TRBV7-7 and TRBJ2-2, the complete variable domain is GAGVSQSPRYKVTKRGQDVTLRCDPISSHATLYWYQQALGQGPEFLTYFNYEAQPDKSGLPSDRFSAERPEGSISTLTIQRTEQRDSAMYRCASSPTGAGTGELFFGEGSRLTVL.

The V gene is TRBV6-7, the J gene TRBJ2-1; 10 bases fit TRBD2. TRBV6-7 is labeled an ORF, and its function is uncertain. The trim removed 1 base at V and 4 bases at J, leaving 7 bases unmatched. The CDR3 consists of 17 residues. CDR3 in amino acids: CASSYCGLAGVYNEQFF. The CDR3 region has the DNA TGTGCCAGCAGTTACTGCGGGCTAGCGGGGGTTTACAATGAGCAGTTCTTC.

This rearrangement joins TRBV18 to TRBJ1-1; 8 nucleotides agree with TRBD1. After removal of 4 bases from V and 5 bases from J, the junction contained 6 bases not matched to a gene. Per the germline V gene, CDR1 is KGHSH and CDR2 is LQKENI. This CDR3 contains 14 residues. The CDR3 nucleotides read TGTGCCAGCTCACTCGACAGGGGAGAAACTGAAGCTTTCTTT. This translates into CASSLDRGETEAFF.

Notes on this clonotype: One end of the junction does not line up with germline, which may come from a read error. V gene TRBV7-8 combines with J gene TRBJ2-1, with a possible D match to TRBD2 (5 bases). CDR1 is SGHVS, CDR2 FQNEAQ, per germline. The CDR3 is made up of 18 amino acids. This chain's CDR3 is CASSLSLGESASYNEQFF. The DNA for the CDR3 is TGTGCCAGCAGCTTAAGTCTTGGGGAGAGCGCGTCCTACAACGAGCAGTTCTTC.

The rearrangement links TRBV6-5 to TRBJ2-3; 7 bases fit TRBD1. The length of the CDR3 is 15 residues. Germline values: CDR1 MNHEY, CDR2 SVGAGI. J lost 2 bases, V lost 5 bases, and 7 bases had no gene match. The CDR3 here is CASSRRDRDTDTQYF. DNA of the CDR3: TGTGCCAGCAGTCGCCGGGACAGAGACACAGATACGCAGTATTTT.

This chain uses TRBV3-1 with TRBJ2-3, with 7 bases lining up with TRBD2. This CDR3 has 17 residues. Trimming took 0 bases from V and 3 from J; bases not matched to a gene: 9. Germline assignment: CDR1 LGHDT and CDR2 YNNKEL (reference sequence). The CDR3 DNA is TGTGCCAGCAGCCAAGATATCCGGAGTAGCGGGACAGATACGCAGTATTTT. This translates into CASSQDIRSSGTDTQYF.

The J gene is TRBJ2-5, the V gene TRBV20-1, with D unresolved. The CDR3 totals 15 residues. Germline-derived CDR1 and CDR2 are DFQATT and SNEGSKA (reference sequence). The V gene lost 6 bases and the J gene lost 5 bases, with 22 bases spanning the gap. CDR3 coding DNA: TGCAGTGCCGTTCCTGGCCTCCCGTTTGAGGAGACCCAGTACTTC. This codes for CSAVPGLPFEETQYF.

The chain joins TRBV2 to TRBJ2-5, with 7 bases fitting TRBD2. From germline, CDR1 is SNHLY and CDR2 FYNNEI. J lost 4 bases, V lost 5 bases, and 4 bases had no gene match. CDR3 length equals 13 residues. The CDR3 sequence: CASSRLARETQYF. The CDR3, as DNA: TGTGCCAGCAGTCGACTAGCCAGAGAGACCCAGTACTTC.

The CDR3 DNA reads as TGTGCCAGCAGTTACGAGGGGGCTGTCACCGGGGAGCTGTTTTTT. Amino acids: CASSYEGAVTGELFF. The rearrangement uses TRBV6-5 and TRBJ2-2; 7 positions match TRBD1. V lost 2 bases to trimming and J lost 4 bases; unmatched junction nucleotides: 4. Germline CDR1 and CDR2: MNHEY and SVGAGI. The CDR3 has 15 amino acids.

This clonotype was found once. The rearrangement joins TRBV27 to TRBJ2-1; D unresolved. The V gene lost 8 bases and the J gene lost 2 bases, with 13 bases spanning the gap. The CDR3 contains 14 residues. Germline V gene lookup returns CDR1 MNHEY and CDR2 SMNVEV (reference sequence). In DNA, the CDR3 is TGTGCCAGCGTGCCACGTGGACCCTACAATGAGCAGTTCTTC. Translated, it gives CASVPRGPYNEQFF.